This TCR beta chain was documented in a study of cytomegalovirus exposure and HLA in healthy donors. Findings and limits, study-wide: 16,951 TCR beta sequences were associated with HLA alleles at 0.05 false discovery rate in a later analysis. It has been reported that TCR beta sequences accurately predicted the HLA-A and HLA-B alleles of most subjects. For most TCR beta V segments, an earlier analysis put the productive rate at about 87% or about 30% of the time. More clonal expansion characterized HLA-associated TCR beta chains than equally common others in a later analysis.

This clone was recorded once. The antigen is undetermined. Between the trimmed V and J ends, which lost 0 bases and 3 bases, there was a span of 12 bases. Germline CDR1 reads MGHRA; CDR2 reads YSYEKL. This CDR3 spans 15 amino acids. PCR employed 60 Vbeta and 13 Jbeta primers. The table came from immunoSEQ multiplex PCR; TCRdb's copy has only in-frame clones and leaves some out. In the table there are 100,000 to 150,000 clones, 75% to 85% of which are singletons. The specimen sequenced was PBMCs. This sequence joins TRBV4-1 and TRBJ2-7; no clear D. This receptor was taken from a man aged 25-45 years in good health and CMV-seropositive. This CDR3 reads CASSQDSGAFYEQYF. The DNA for the CDR3 is TGCGCCAGCAGCCAAGATTCAGGTGCATTCTACGAGCAGTACTTC.